These 27 T cell receptor beta chains originate from one sample sequenced in a study of blood T cells in healthy people across ages. PCR was performed a second time for about 7 to 12 cycles using a sample-barcoded 5' primer and a J-beta primer mix. TCRdb re-called the 5' RACE reads through MiXCR, storing one row per CDR3 protein. The sample has some 1,800,000 distinct CDR3 sequences, about two fifths seen once; the top ten hold roughly 23%. The specimen was blood. The receptors come from a human donor in good health.

This clonotype turned up a few times. The chain links TRBV4-1 to TRBJ2-7; D perhaps matches TRBD2 (6 bases). This CDR3 is 14 amino acids long. The V and J ends lost 1 base and 3 bases respectively, with 10 bases between them. CDR1 is MGHRA and CDR2 is YSYEKL in the germline V gene. CDR3: CASSQVGTHYEQYF. In DNA, the CDR3 is TGCGCCAGCAGCCAAGTCGGGACTCACTACGAGCAGTACTTC.

The chain joins TRBV12-3 or TRBV12-4 to TRBJ1-1; possible D gene TRBD1, 6 bases. Trimming pared 5 bases from V and 7 bases from J, leaving 14 bases between. CDR3 size: 13 residues. This chain's CDR3 is CASSPLPQGEAFF. The DNA for the CDR3 is TGTGCCAGCAGTCCACTCCCACAGGGTGAAGCTTTCTTT.

For the CDR3, the DNA is TGCAGTGCCCCGGGACGGGGGCGTACCGGGGAGCTGTTTTTT. Protein sequence: CSAPGRGRTGELFF. The genes are TRBV20-1 and TRBJ2-2, with D perhaps matching TRBD1 or TRBD2 (6 bases each). The V end lost 6 bases, the J end lost 5 bases, and 16 bases lay between the germline ends. CDR1 is DFQATT and CDR2 is SNEGSKA in the germline V gene (reference sequence). The CDR3 totals 14 residues.

To note about this clonotype: One end of the junction is discordant with germline, which a read error may explain. The chain is built from TRBV7-3 and TRBJ2-5; TRBD2 matches 10 bases. The CDR3 spans 18 residues. CDR1 and CDR2 (germline): SGHTA, FQGTGA. CDR3 DNA sequence: TGTGCCAGCAAATTTTCAAGGACTAGCGGAAAGCTCCAAGGGACCCAGTACTTC. This gives the protein CASKFSRTSGKLQGTQYF.

This clonotype came up a few times. V gene TRBV6-1 combines with J gene TRBJ2-7; 11 bases line up with TRBD1. Germline CDR1 and CDR2: MNHNS and SASEGT. The ends lost 6 bases at V and 5 bases at J; junction bases unmatched: 9. The CDR3 runs to 15 residues. CDR3 loop: CASSHPGQGGHEQYF. CDR3 nucleotide sequence: TGTGCCAGCAGCCACCCGGGACAGGGGGGCCACGAGCAGTACTTC.

The chain combines TRBV7-2 with TRBJ1-5; tentative D call: TRBD1 (6 bases). CDR3 length: 18 amino acids. The V gene's germline CDR1 is SGHTA and CDR2 FQGNSA. Trimming left V 5 bases short and J 0 bases short, with 20 bases between. In DNA, the CDR3 is TGTGCCAGCAGCCTCCGAAGCCCGGGACAAGGTAGCAATCAGCCCCAGCATTTT. Its translation is CASSLRSPGQGSNQPQHF. The whole variable domain, filled in from reference TRBV7-2 and TRBJ1-5, reads GAGVSQSPSNKVTEKGKDVELRCDPISGHTALYWYRQSLGQGLEFLIYFQGNSAPDKSGLPSDRFSAERTGGSVSTLTIQRTQQEDSAVYLCASSLRSPGQGSNQPQHFGDGTRLSIL.

This clonotype is a singleton in its sample. A read error is likely, as this CDR3 ends without the conserved phenylalanine or tryptophan. The gene calls are TRBV7-8 and TRBJ2-1; D tentatively reads TRBD1 or TRBD2 (6 bases each). Trimming shortened V by 6 bases and J by 5 bases, and 17 bases separated the two germline ends. CDR1 and CDR2 from the germline V gene are SGHVS and FQNEAQ. This CDR3 region has 15 residues. The CDR3 DNA sequence: TGTGCCAGCAGTCCACAGGGAGGTTTGGACAATGAGCAGTTCTGC. This sequence encodes CASSPQGGLDNEQFC.

This clonotype came up a few times. The chain has TRBV28 and TRBJ2-3; D unresolved. Germline loops: CDR1 MDHEN, CDR2 SYDVKM. The CDR3 length is 15 residues. The V and J ends lost 2 bases and 0 bases respectively, with 9 bases between them. The CDR3 protein is CASSLTDLSTDTQYF. CDR3 in DNA: TGTGCCAGCAGTTTAACGGACCTAAGCACAGATACGCAGTATTTT. Full variable domain (rest looked up from reference TRBV28 and TRBJ2-3): DVKVTQSSRYLVKRTGEKVFLECVQDMDHENMFWYRQDPGLGLRLIYFSYDVKMKEKGDIPEGYSVSREKKERFSLILESASTNQTSMYLCASSLTDLSTDTQYFGPGTRLTVL.

Details on this clonotype: This may be a read error, as it is one base from a much larger clone. This rearrangement joins TRBV7-2 to TRBJ2-7; TRBD2 aligns across 8 bases. Germline V CDR1 and CDR2: SGHTA, FQGNSA. The CDR3 sequence is 16 residues long. After removal of 5 bases from V and 5 bases from J, the junction contained 14 bases not matched to a gene. CDR3 sequence: CASSPHGGGTCNEQYF. The CDR3 DNA reads TGTGCCAGCAGCCCCCACGGGGGGGGAACCTGTAACGAGCAGTACTTC.

This clonotype has a count of ten or more. V and J are TRBV20-1 and TRBJ2-4; 10 bases map to TRBD1. Trimming cost V 3 bases and J 8 bases; bases outside gene matches: 7. The CDR3 runs 14 residues. CDR1 is DFQATT, CDR2 SNEGSKA, per germline (reference sequence). For the CDR3, the DNA is TGCAGTGCTAGTGACCGGGACAGGGGAGACATTCAGTACTTC. As protein: CSASDRDRGDIQYF.

V and J are TRBV3-1 and TRBJ2-5, with D hard to call. TRBJ2-7 matches the DNA end more closely, so the J call is doubtful. The CDR3 covers 16 residues. From germline, CDR1 is LGHDT and CDR2 YNNKEL (reference sequence). The CDR3, as DNA: TGTGCCAGCAGCCAAATCTCATCTCTCGGATCTCGCGAGCAGTACTTC. This translates into CASSQISSLGSREQYF.

This clonotype was found many times. CDR3 nucleotides: TGCAGCGTTGCTGAGTACAGGGTCCCCACAGATACGCAGTATTTT. This gives the protein CSVAEYRVPTDTQYF. The chain recombines TRBV29-1 with TRBJ2-3; the D gene is possibly TRBD1 (6 bases). Between the trimmed V and J ends, which lost 4 bases and 2 bases, there was a span of 16 bases. Germline loops: CDR1 SQVTM, CDR2 ANQGSEA. The CDR3 is made up of 15 amino acids.

The table lists this clonotype with a few counts. The rearrangement uses TRBV24-1 and TRBJ2-1, with TRBD1 matching over 11 bases. The CDR3 is made up of 15 amino acids. From germline, CDR1 is KGHDR and CDR2 SFDVKD. Germline trimming cut 7 bases from V and 7 bases from J; bases unmatched to any gene: 8. Written as DNA, the CDR3 is TGTGCCACCAGCAGGGGACAGGGGGAAGGGAATGAGCAGTTCTTC. Translated, it gives CATSRGQGEGNEQFF.

The V gene is TRBV28, the J gene TRBJ1-2; D gene ambiguous. This CDR3 is built from 12 residues. CDR1 is MDHEN, CDR2 SYDVKM, per germline. V was clipped by 8 bases and J by 6 bases, with 13 bases between them. The CDR3 nucleotides are TGTGCCAGCCTCCTTAGAGGGAATGGCTACACCTTC. The encoded protein is CASLLRGNGYTF.

Notes on this clonotype: One junction end does not reproduce the germline sequence, and a read error may be involved. The V gene is TRBV18, the J gene TRBJ2-3, with 7 bases matching TRBD1. Germline assignment: CDR1 KGHSH and CDR2 LQKENI. The CDR3 loop spans 16 amino acids. The CDR3 protein is CASSLRTGAGPDMQYF. The CDR3 DNA follows: TGTGCCAGCTCCCTTCGGACAGGAGCAGGCCCAGATATGCAGTATTTT.

The DNA of the CDR3 is TGCAGTGCTAGAGATGGGGCCAGCCCCCTTAACTATGGCTACACCTTC. Its protein is CSARDGASPLNYGYTF. The chain recombines TRBV20-1 with TRBJ1-2, with D possibly TRBD1 on 5 matching bases. Trimming left V 0 bases short and J 1 base short, with 15 bases between. Germline-derived CDR1 and CDR2 are DFQATT and SNEGSKA (reference sequence). The CDR3 sequence is 16 residues long.

Concerning this clonotype itself: One end of the junction fails to match germline, which may point to a read error. This sequence joins TRBV5-1 and TRBJ2-1; perhaps D is TRBD1 or TRBD2 (5 bases each). CDR3 length: 15 amino acids. The germline gives CDR1 SGHRS, CDR2 YFSETQ. CDR3 coding DNA: TGCGCCGGCAGCCCCGGGACCCCGACCCTCAATGAGCAGTTCTTC. Encoded protein: CAGSPGTPTLNEQFF. The full variable domain, in which reference TRBV5-1 and TRBJ2-1 provide the parts outside the CDR3, is KAGVTQTPRYLIKTRGQQVTLSCSPISGHRSVSWYQQTPGQGLQFLFEYFSETQRNKGNFPGRFSGRQFSNSRSEMNVSTLELGDSALYLCAGSPGTPTLNEQFFGPGTRLTVL.

This clonotype was picked up a small number of times. This sequence joins TRBV10-3 and TRBJ2-1; D assignment may be TRBD1 or TRBD2 (5 bases each). Germline V gene lookup returns CDR1 ENHRY and CDR2 SYGVKD. The CDR3 is 13 residues long. V lost 3 bases, J lost 8 bases, and 11 bases lay in between. This CDR3 reads CAISDGLGDEQFF. The CDR3 coding sequence is TGTGCCATCAGTGACGGCCTGGGGGATGAGCAGTTCTTC.

This chain connects TRBV12-3 or TRBV12-4 to TRBJ2-3; the D is unclear. This CDR3 has 16 residues. Trimming removed 4 bases from V and 0 bases from J, with 14 bases in between. The CDR3 bases are TGTGCCAGCAGTTCCCGTTACACTTCTAGCACAGATACGCAGTATTTT. Translated: CASSSRYTSSTDTQYF.

For this clonotype: One end of the junction fails to match germline, which may point to a read error. The chain carries TRBV9 and TRBJ2-7; the D gene is possibly TRBD2 (5 bases). The CDR3 has 15 residues. Germline CDR1 and CDR2: SGDLS and YYNGEE. CDR3: CAGSVDDGATGEQYF. The DNA for the CDR3 is TGTGCCGGCAGCGTAGATGACGGTGCTACGGGGGAGCAGTACTTC.

This clonotype was observed a few times. The chain couples TRBV25-1 to TRBJ1-2, with 7 nucleotides matching TRBD1. The CDR3 loop spans 18 amino acids. Per the germline V gene, CDR1 is MGHDK and CDR2 is SYGVNS. V was pared by 0 bases and J by 3 bases, with 13 bases of the junction left unmatched. Here the CDR3 DNA reads TGTGCCAGCAGTGAATACGGGGACAGCCGATCTGTTGACTATGGCTACACCTTC. This codes for CASSEYGDSRSVDYGYTF.

This clonotype has just a few counts. The chain couples TRBV12-3 or TRBV12-4 to TRBJ2-7, with TRBD2 identical over 9 bases. With V trimmed by 6 bases and J by 6 bases, 6 bases remained unmatched. This CDR3 has 13 residues. The DNA for the CDR3 is TGTGCCAGCAGCCCCGGCGGGGGGGCCGAGCAGTACTTC. The encoded protein is CASSPGGGAEQYF.

Note on this clonotype: An end of the junction differs from the germline gene, which may be a read error. The V and J genes are TRBV11-2 and TRBJ1-1; the match to TRBD1 covers 12 bases. Per the germline V gene, CDR1 is SGHAT and CDR2 is FQNNGV. This CDR3 region has 17 residues. CDR3 nucleotide sequence: TGCGCCAGCAGCTTGGGATGGAGGGACAGGGGGCGTCCTGAAGCTTTCTTT. The encoded protein is CASSLGWRDRGRPEAFF.

The V gene is TRBV7-3, the J gene TRBJ2-3, with TRBD2 matching 9 bases. With V trimmed by 2 bases and J by 5 bases, 5 bases remained unmatched. In germline, CDR1 is SGHTA, CDR2 FQGTGA. This CDR3 spans 15 amino acids. The CDR3 loop reads CASSLGAGGVDTQYF. The CDR3 DNA is TGTGCCAGCAGCTTAGGAGCGGGGGGCGTAGATACGCAGTATTTT.

This clonotype was observed a handful of times. CDR3 protein: CASSLAGALLLEAFF. CDR3 coding DNA: TGTGCCAGCAGCTTAGCAGGGGCACTTTTACTTGAAGCTTTCTTT. The chain uses TRBV7-2 and TRBJ1-1, with D tentatively TRBD1 (5 bases). The germline V and J ends were trimmed by 0 bases and 7 bases, with 15 bases remaining between them. Germline V CDR1 and CDR2: SGHTA, FQGNSA. The CDR3 length is 15 residues. The full variable domain, in which reference TRBV7-2 and TRBJ1-1 provide the parts outside the CDR3, is GAGVSQSPSNKVTEKGKDVELRCDPISGHTALYWYRQSLGQGLEFLIYFQGNSAPDKSGLPSDRFSAERTGGSVSTLTIQRTQQEDSAVYLCASSLAGALLLEAFFGQGTRLTVV.

The genes are TRBV6-6 and TRBJ1-2; no firm D call. The CDR3 is 14 residues long. Germline loops: CDR1 MNHNY, CDR2 SVGAGI (reference sequence). V was trimmed by 5 bases and J by 2 bases, leaving 12 bases between them. The CDR3 spells CASSRRTSNYGYTF. The CDR3 DNA follows: TGTGCCAGCAGTCGACGCACATCAAACTATGGCTACACCTTC.

The chain uses TRBV29-1 and TRBJ2-1; 8 nucleotides align to TRBD1. The CDR3 covers 12 residues. Trimming took 5 bases from V and 8 from J; bases not matched to a gene: 5. Germline V gives CDR1 SQVTM, CDR2 ANQGSEA. DNA of the CDR3: TGCAGCGTTCCGGGACAGGCCGATGAGCAGTTCTTC. This codes for CSVPGQADEQFF.